This T cell receptor (beta chain) was identified in a study of blood T cell repertoires in COVID-19. Looking at the study overall: T cells, B-cell-depleted T cells, or PBMCs supplied cDNA or gDNA.

Per the authors' pipeline: Amplification from reference gene primers served as the basis for estimated nucleated cell counts. The protocol was immunoSEQ multiplex PCR, while the TCRdb copy is restricted to in-frame clones and leaves out a portion. The V and J calls and the clone size are those of that table, but D and trimming were determined from the DNA. This sample has 250,000 to 400,000 clones; roughly 90% occur once, and the top ten carry 2.9%. CDR3 size: 15 residues. Trimming shortened V by 5 bases and J by 6 bases, and 16 bases separated the two germline ends. Germline loops: CDR1 SGHVS, CDR2 FQNEAQ.

The receptor comes from a woman aged 30 to 39 with COVID-19, enrolled during active disease. This chain joins TRBV7-8 and TRBJ1-4; D is perhaps TRBD1 (6 bases). Sequencing was carried out using peripheral blood. DNA for the CDR3: TGTGCCAGCAGCGACCGGGCAGGGGCTTATGAAAAACTGTTTTTT. Translation gives CASSDRAGAYEKLFF.